This is a list of T cell receptor beta chains from one sample in a study of molecular identifiers for immune sequencing clone quantification. One entry per CDR3 protein, called by TCRdb with MiXCR from the PCR reads. The data contain over 550,000 distinct CDR3 sequences, about 25% of them singletons. Source material: naive CD8+ T cells from blood, with Jurkat cell RNA spiked in. All receptors come from a human donor in good health. Some libraries in this study had Jurkat cell RNA spiked in. CDR3s include the opening cysteine and the closing phenylalanine or tryptophan. D genes are given only for firm matches.

TRBJ2-7 TRBV6-1 - CASSHWGDNNYEQYF
TRBJ2-7 TRBV7-9 - CASSTTGAPTSYEQYF
TRBJ2-3 TRBV11-2 TRBD1 CASSLGQGVLDTQYF
TRBJ1-1 TRBV11-2 - CASSPQWSGSTEAFF
TRBJ2-3 TRBV11-2 TRBD2 CASSLLAGGLTDTQYF
TRBJ2-2 TRBV6-5 - CASSYRKPTGELFF
TRBJ2-1 TRBV3-1 TRBD1 CASSQGQGDGNEQFF
TRBJ2-7 TRBV5-4 - CASSLGTNEQYF
TRBJ2-2 TRBV6-2/TRBV6-3 - CASREIQGRMPGELFF
TRBJ1-1 TRBV5-4 - CASSPTSGTQAFF
TRBJ2-6 TRBV7-2 - CASSLDSTGANVLTF
TRBJ2-3 TRBV5-5 TRBD2 CASSLVGSGSAIDTQYF
TRBJ1-5 TRBV12-2 - CASRPSDQPQHF
TRBJ2-5 TRBV27 - CASGPAETQYF
TRBJ2-7 TRBV20-1 TRBD2 CSARSGLAGGGLDSYEQYF
TRBJ2-1 TRBV7-2 TRBD1 CASSPTGGEGNEQFF
TRBJ2-7 TRBV12-3/TRBV12-4 TRBD1 CASSPTIGTGGREQYF
TRBJ2-7 TRBV7-9 - CASSYPTSSPYEHYF
TRBJ2-1 TRBV24-1 TRBD2 CATSDLKSGRQLDEQFF
TRBJ2-1 TRBV12-3/TRBV12-4 - CASSLPGGLYNEQFF
TRBJ1-5 TRBV28 TRBD1 CASSRGQGNQPQHF
TRBJ2-7 TRBV4-1 - CASSQEIPAFRSYEQYF
TRBJ2-2 TRBV2 - CASTETGELFF
TRBJ1-4 TRBV7-9 - CASSLGLGHEVQLFF
TRBJ2-3 TRBV2 TRBD2 CASRRGTSGSPDTQYF
TRBJ2-3 TRBV6-5 TRBD2 CASSYERETDTQYF
TRBJ2-2 TRBV24-1 - CATSDFTASGELFF
TRBJ2-7 TRBV5-5 - CASSPRAVLFHEQYF
TRBJ2-7 TRBV11-2 - CAGSLLAGAVEEQYF
TRBJ2-5 TRBV6-5 TRBD2 CASSYSNPAGGRGLQETQYF
TRBJ2-1 TRBV12-3/TRBV12-4 TRBD2 CASTLSSGRARNEQFF
TRBJ2-7 TRBV11-2 - CASSLDFGPGAYEQYF
TRBJ2-1 TRBV25-1 TRBD2 CASSEGLADARYNEQFF
TRBJ1-4 TRBV7-9 - CASFPHGETNEKLFF
TRBJ1-1 TRBV11-2 TRBD1 CANRGGLDTEAFF
TRBJ2-7 TRBV7-9 - CASSLVAGAEEQYF
TRBJ2-1 TRBV13 TRBD2 CASSIDRGLAGNNEQFF
TRBJ2-7 TRBV14 - CASNQEAVTEDEQYF
TRBJ2-2 TRBV6-6 - CASSYYPGEVGELFF
TRBJ1-1 TRBV5-8 - CASSSKSREAFF
TRBJ1-4 TRBV3-1 TRBD1 CASSQVPPGTVGGEEKLFF
TRBJ1-2 TRBV18 - CASSSPPPGANYGYTF
TRBJ1-5 TRBV4-3 TRBD1 CASSQDLGLGTGIPPQHF